This TCR beta chain emerged from a study of blood T cell repertoires in COVID-19. How the authors handled the data: Amplification of reference gene primers was used by the study to estimate nucleated cell counts. TCRdb's copy holds only in-frame clones and misses some; the assay was immunoSEQ multiplex PCR. V and J calls and clone size are given by that table; D and trimming were obtained from the DNA. The data contain more than 55,000 clones, approximately 79% of them singletons. Material for sequencing was peripheral blood. The clonotype originates from a man aged 55 to 70 with acute or convalescent COVID-19.

In DNA, the CDR3 is TGCGCCAGCAGCTCGGAGGGGTGGGGCACTGAAGCTTTCTTT. Translated: CASSSEGWGTEAFF. The chain employs TRBV5-1 and TRBJ1-1; maybe TRBD1 (5 bases). V was trimmed by 3 bases and J by 4 bases, leaving 13 bases between them. The CDR3 is 14 amino acids. In germline, CDR1 is SGHRS, CDR2 YFSETQ. Complete variable domain (other parts from reference TRBV5-1 and TRBJ1-1): KAGVTQTPRYLIKTRGQQVTLSCSPISGHRSVSWYQQTPGQGLQFLFEYFSETQRNKGNFPGRFSGRQFSNSRSEMNVSTLELGDSALYLCASSSEGWGTEAFFGQGTRLTVV.